These T cell receptor beta chains were read from a single sample in a study of OX40 agonist ivuxolimab in advanced cancers. TCRdb's copy holds only in-frame clones and misses some; the assay was immunoSEQ multiplex PCR. There are more than 45,000 clones in the sample; less than 85% occur only once, and 3% to 3.5% lies in the top ten. The starting material was CD4+ or CD8+ T cells sorted from blood, obtained in a trial of the OX40 agonist ivuxolimab. These TCRs come from an adult with an advanced solid tumor such as melanoma, head and neck, liver or kidney cancer. The CDR3 runs from the conserved cysteine through the conserved F or W. Fields, in order: clone size, D gene, J gene, V gene, CDR3 DNA, CDR3 protein. A D gene is named only where the DNA matches it firmly. Size is stated for part of the rows, as once, few or many counts, or as a class when the clone is expanded.

size: NA; D: NA; J: TRBJ1-5; V: TRBV7-9; DNA: TGTGCCAGCAGCTTAGGGGGTCAGCCCCAGCATTTT; CDR3: CASSLGGQPQHF
size: few; D: NA; J: TRBJ1-3; V: TRBV9; DNA: TGTGCCAGCACCAATCAGGGAGGAATCGGAAACACCATATATTTT; CDR3: CASTNQGGIGNTIYF
size: NA; D: TRBD1; J: TRBJ2-7; V: TRBV6-5; DNA: TGTGCCAGCAGTTACGACAGGGGGAACTACGAGCAGTACTTC; CDR3: CASSYDRGNYEQYF
size: NA; D: TRBD1; J: TRBJ1-6; V: TRBV7-9; DNA: TGTGCCAGCAGCTCCTCAGACAGGGGGTCCTATAATTCACCCCTCCACTTT; CDR3: CASSSSDRGSYNSPLHF
size: few; D: NA; J: TRBJ1-1; V: TRBV7-9; DNA: TGTGCCAGCAGCCCTACCCCGACTGTCGAAGCTTTCTTT; CDR3: CASSPTPTVEAFF
size: NA; D: NA; J: TRBJ2-5; V: TRBV27; DNA: TGTGCCAGCAGTTTATCGATCGTACAAGAGACCCAGTACTTC; CDR3: CASSLSIVQETQYF
size: NA; D: NA; J: TRBJ1-2; V: TRBV5-1; DNA: TGCGCCAGCAGCTTGCAGGACAGCCGCTATGGCTACACCTTC; CDR3: CASSLQDSRYGYTF
size: NA; D: NA; J: TRBJ1-5; V: TRBV7-8; DNA: TGTGCCAGCAGCTTAGCGAGTTGGTCAGGGGATCAGCCCCAGCATTTT; CDR3: CASSLASWSGDQPQHF
size: NA; D: TRBD1; J: TRBJ1-5; V: TRBV5-4; DNA: TGTGCCAGCAGCTCGGGAATGGGACAGAATCAGCCCCAGCATTTT; CDR3: CASSSGMGQNQPQHF
size: NA; D: NA; J: TRBJ2-5; V: TRBV25-1; DNA: TGTGCCAGCAGTGAATGGGGGGTCTTGGGACCTTCAGAGACCCAGTACTTC; CDR3: CASSEWGVLGPSETQYF